This T cell receptor beta chain was obtained from a study of shared clonotypes between healthy human individuals. Germline-derived CDR1 and CDR2 are SGHAT and FQNNGV. CDR3 size: 16 residues. V shed 5 bases and J 3 bases; nucleotides not matched to a gene: 9. The sorted-subset replicate PCRs were given about 200 ng DNA, which is 27,000 or so T cell genomes. Clones were sequenced by immunoSEQ multiplex PCR, and TCRdb holds only the in-frame ones, with some missing. The sample shows just over 2,000,000 clones, approximately 94% of them seen only once. Study-wide findings and caveats: Measured sharing among donors was expected to vary with sequencing depth.

For this clone: Its specificity is unknown.

Naive CD8 cells lacked CD45RO, underwent positive selection for CCR7 and left out terminally differentiated effector memory CD45RA+ cells. This clonotype originated in a man aged 18 to 30 in good health. The specimen sequenced was naive CD8+ T cells sorted from blood. This rearrangement joins TRBV11-2 to TRBJ2-2, with 7 bases aligning to TRBD1. CDR3 sequence: CASSLLTGAYTGELFF. Here the CDR3 DNA reads TGTGCCAGCAGCCTCCTCACAGGGGCTTACACCGGGGAGCTGTTTTTT. The full variable domain, its missing parts supplied by reference TRBV11-2 and TRBJ2-2, is EAGVAQSPRYKIIEKRQSVAFWCNPISGHATLYWYQQILGQGPKLLIQFQNNGVVDDSQLPKDRFSAERLKGVDSTLKIQPAKLEDSAVYLCASSLLTGAYTGELFFGEGSRLTVL.